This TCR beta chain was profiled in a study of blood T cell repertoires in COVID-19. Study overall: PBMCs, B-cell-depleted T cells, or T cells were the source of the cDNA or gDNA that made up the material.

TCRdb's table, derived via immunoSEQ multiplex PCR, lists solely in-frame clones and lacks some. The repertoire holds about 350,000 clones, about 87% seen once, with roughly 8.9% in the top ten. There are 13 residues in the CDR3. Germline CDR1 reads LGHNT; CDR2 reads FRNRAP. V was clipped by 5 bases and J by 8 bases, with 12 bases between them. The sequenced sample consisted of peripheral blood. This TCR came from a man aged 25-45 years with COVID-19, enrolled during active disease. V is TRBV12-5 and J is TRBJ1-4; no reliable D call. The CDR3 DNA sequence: TGTGCTAGTGGTGCCTCGTCGCGGGAAAAACTGTTTTTT. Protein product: CASGASSREKLFF.